This is a list of T cell receptor beta chains from one sample in a study of CD8 T cells in Susac syndrome. Each CDR3 protein gets one entry after TCRdb re-called the immunoSEQ multiplex PCR reads with MiXCR. In the table there are some 190,000 distinct CDR3 sequences, roughly 93% of which are singletons. Sample: CD4+ T cells from PBMCs. The receptors stem from a human donor with Susac syndrome. The CDR3 runs from the conserved cysteine through the conserved F or W. D genes are given only for firm matches. Size is omitted from some rows. Given values are once, few, many or a class for expanded clones.

d_call,clone_size,j_call,v_call,cdr3_nt,cdr3_aa
.,.,TRBJ2-2,TRBV6-1,TGTGCCAGCAGTGAGGTGTCGGACACCGGGGAGCTGTTTTTT,CASSEVSDTGELFF
.,.,TRBJ1-2,TRBV7-2,TGTGCCAGCAGCTTATCGGGGCGAGGAGGGCCAAACTATGGCTACACCTTC,CASSLSGRGGPNYGYTF
TRBD1,.,TRBJ1-2,TRBV20-1,TGCAGTGCTACAGGGGGCCTGCACACCTTC,CSATGGLHTF
.,.,TRBJ2-5,TRBV20-1,TGCAGTGCGCACTTCGTGGGGGAGCGGGAGACCCAGTACTTC,CSAHFVGERETQYF
TRBD2,.,TRBJ2-1,TRBV2,TGTGCCAGCAGGTCGACTAGCGGGGGGTACAATGAGCAGTTCTTC,CASRSTSGGYNEQFF
.,.,TRBJ1-5,TRBV30,TGTGCCTGGGGTGAGAGGTCGAGCAATCAGCCCCAGCATTTT,CAWGERSSNQPQHF
TRBD1,.,TRBJ1-1,TRBV11-2,TGTGCCAGCAGCAAAAGGGACAGGGGGGTAGGAGTAGACACTGAAGCTTTCTTT,CASSKRDRGVGVDTEAFF
.,.,TRBJ2-7,TRBV9,TGTGCCAGCAGCGTAGAGGGGGACGACGAGCAGTACTTC,CASSVEGDDEQYF
.,.,TRBJ2-1,TRBV12-3/TRBV12-4,TGTGCCAGCAGTTTTACCGATGAGCAGTTCTTC,CASSFTDEQFF
.,.,TRBJ1-6,TRBV12-3/TRBV12-4,TGTGCCAGCAGCAGGGGTTCACCCCTCCACTTT,CASSRGSPLHF
.,once,TRBJ2-7,TRBV19,TGTGCCAGTAGTAGACAGTACCAGGACTACGAGCAGTACTTC,CASSRQYQDYEQYF
.,few,TRBJ2-7,TRBV4-1,TGCGCCAGCAGCCAGGGGAGAGGTCCCTACGAGCAGTACTTC,CASSQGRGPYEQYF
.,.,TRBJ2-1,TRBV5-1,TGCGCCAGCAGCGGGACGGGTTTGGGGGGTGTCTACAATGAGCAGTTCTTC,CASSGTGLGGVYNEQFF
.,.,TRBJ1-5,TRBV6-2/TRBV6-3,TGTGCCAGCAGTTACCAGGGGATACCACAGCCCCAGCATTTT,CASSYQGIPQPQHF
.,.,TRBJ2-3,TRBV5-1,TGCGCCAGCAGCACCGAGGGACTCTTCACAGATACGCAGTATTTT,CASSTEGLFTDTQYF
.,.,TRBJ2-7,TRBV30,TGTGCCTGGAGCCCGACAGGCGTATTTTCCTACGAGCAGTACTTC,CAWSPTGVFSYEQYF
.,.,TRBJ1-6,TRBV6-6,TGTGCCAGCAGTTACCTGGGGAATTCACCCCTCCACTTT,CASSYLGNSPLHF
.,.,TRBJ1-4,TRBV6-5,TGTGCCAGCAGACCTTCGAGGTCTGAAAAACTGTTTTTT,CASRPSRSEKLFF
.,.,TRBJ2-5,TRBV11-2,TGTGCCAGCAGCTGGGTGGGACAAGAGACCCAGTACTTC,CASSWVGQETQYF
TRBD2,.,TRBJ2-5,TRBV6-2/TRBV6-3,TGTGCCAGCAGTCCCGGGACTAACCAAGAGACCCAGTACTTC,CASSPGTNQETQYF
TRBD1,.,TRBJ1-3,TRBV12-3/TRBV12-4,TGTGCCAGCGACAGGGCTGGAAACACCATATATTTT,CASDRAGNTIYF
TRBD1,.,TRBJ1-2,TRBV12-3/TRBV12-4,TGTGCCAGCAGTTTTACAGGGGGGGAGGTTGGCTACACCTTC,CASSFTGGEVGYTF
.,.,TRBJ1-3,TRBV4-3,TGCGCCAGCAGCCAAGGGGTTGGGGTAGGTGGGTCTGGAAACACCATATATTTT,CASSQGVGVGGSGNTIYF
.,.,TRBJ2-1,TRBV20-1,TGCAGTGCTAGAGTGGGCAGAAGCTCCTACAATGAGCAGTTCTTC,CSARVGRSSYNEQFF
.,.,TRBJ1-5,TRBV7-2,TGTGCCAGCAGCTTAAAAGGGATACAGCCCCAGCATTTT,CASSLKGIQPQHF